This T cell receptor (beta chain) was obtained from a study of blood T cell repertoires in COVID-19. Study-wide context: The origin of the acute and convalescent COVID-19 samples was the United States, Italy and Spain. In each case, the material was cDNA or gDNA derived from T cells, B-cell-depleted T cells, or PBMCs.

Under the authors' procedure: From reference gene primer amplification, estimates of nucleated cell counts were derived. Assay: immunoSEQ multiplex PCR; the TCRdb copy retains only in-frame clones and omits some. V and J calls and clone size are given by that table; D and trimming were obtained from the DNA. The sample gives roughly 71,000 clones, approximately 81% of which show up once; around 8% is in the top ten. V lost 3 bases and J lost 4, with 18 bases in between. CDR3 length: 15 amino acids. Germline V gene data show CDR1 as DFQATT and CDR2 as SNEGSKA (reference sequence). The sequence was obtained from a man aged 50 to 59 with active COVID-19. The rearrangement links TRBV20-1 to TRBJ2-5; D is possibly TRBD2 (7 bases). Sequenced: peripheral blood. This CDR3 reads CSASEGGGSPETQYF. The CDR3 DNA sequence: TGCAGTGCTAGTGAGGGGGGGGGCTCCCCAGAGACCCAGTACTTC.